These T cell receptor beta chains were read from a single sample in a study of shared clonotypes between healthy human individuals. Sequencing used immunoSEQ multiplex PCR; TCRdb keeps in-frame clones, though not all of them. This table has millions of clones, 85% to 95% appearing once. Sequenced sample: naive CD4+ T cells sorted from blood. These receptors came from a man aged 18 to 30 in good health. Each CDR3 is given with its conserved first and last residue. Fields, in order: clone size, D gene, V gene, J gene, CDR3 protein, CDR3 DNA. A D gene is named only where the DNA matches it firmly. Not every row has a clone size; where given, it reads once, few, many or a size class.

size: -
D: -
V: TRBV30
J: TRBJ1-4
CDR3: CAWSVPGGRHEKLFF
DNA: TGTGCCTGGAGTGTACCGGGGGGACGGCATGAAAAACTGTTTTTT

size: -
D: -
V: TRBV9
J: TRBJ2-1
CDR3: CASSVVRLSYNEQFF
DNA: TGTGCCAGCAGCGTAGTTCGACTATCCTACAATGAGCAGTTCTTC

size: -
D: -
V: TRBV6-1
J: TRBJ1-5
CDR3: CASSEVLQQPQHF
DNA: TGTGCCAGCAGTGAAGTTTTACAGCAGCCCCAGCATTTT

size: -
D: -
V: TRBV11-1
J: TRBJ2-2
CDR3: CASSLARGTGELFF
DNA: TGTGCCAGCAGCTTAGCCAGGGGCACCGGGGAGCTGTTTTTT

size: -
D: -
V: TRBV6-1
J: TRBJ2-7
CDR3: CASSEGFLAYEQYF
DNA: TGTGCCAGCAGTGAAGGGTTCCTAGCATACGAGCAGTACTTC

size: -
D: -
V: TRBV2
J: TRBJ1-1
CDR3: CASTRSGVAVAFF
DNA: TGTGCCAGCACCCGAAGCGGGGTAGCTGTAGCTTTCTTT

size: -
D: TRBD2
V: TRBV15
J: TRBJ2-3
CDR3: CATSRVLLAGSTDTQYF
DNA: TGTGCCACCAGCAGAGTCCTCCTAGCGGGGTCAACAGATACGCAGTATTTT

size: -
D: -
V: TRBV5-4
J: TRBJ1-5
CDR3: CASSLPDQPQHF
DNA: TGTGCCAGCAGCTTGCCCGATCAGCCCCAGCATTTT

size: -
D: TRBD1
V: TRBV2
J: TRBJ2-7
CDR3: CASAGTGNEQYF
DNA: TGTGCCAGCGCCGGGACAGGGAACGAGCAGTACTTC

size: -
D: -
V: TRBV2
J: TRBJ1-5
CDR3: CASRALAGLNQPQHF
DNA: TGTGCCAGCAGGGCCCTAGCAGGGCTAAATCAGCCCCAGCATTTT

size: -
D: TRBD2
V: TRBV18
J: TRBJ2-5
CDR3: CASSRGGQETQYF
DNA: TGTGCCAGCTCCCGCGGGGGGCAAGAGACCCAGTACTTC

size: -
D: -
V: TRBV5-1
J: TRBJ2-2
CDR3: CASSPRGGHTGELFF
DNA: TGCGCCAGCAGCCCGCGTGGGGGCCACACCGGGGAGCTGTTTTTT

size: -
D: -
V: TRBV7-8
J: TRBJ1-4
CDR3: CASSLGGSVNEKLFF
DNA: TGTGCCAGCAGCTTAGGCGGCTCTGTTAATGAAAAACTGTTTTTT

size: -
D: -
V: TRBV7-9
J: TRBJ2-6
CDR3: CASSWGNSQQGSGANVLTF
DNA: TGTGCCAGCAGCTGGGGGAACAGTCAACAAGGTTCTGGGGCCAACGTCCTGACTTTC

size: -
D: -
V: TRBV30
J: TRBJ2-1
CDR3: CAWSGRGLENEQFF
DNA: TGTGCCTGGAGTGGACGGGGTCTGGAAAATGAGCAGTTCTTC

size: -
D: -
V: TRBV7-2
J: TRBJ1-4
CDR3: CASSLGLDNEKLFF
DNA: TGTGCCAGCAGCTTAGGGCTGGATAATGAAAAACTGTTTTTT

size: -
D: TRBD1
V: TRBV18
J: TRBJ2-2
CDR3: CASSPPSAGGSGTGELFF
DNA: TGTGCCAGCTCACCACCCTCAGCAGGGGGCAGTGGCACCGGGGAGCTGTTTTTT

size: -
D: -
V: TRBV28
J: TRBJ2-7
CDR3: CASTWRAGRVTYEQYF
DNA: TGTGCCAGCACTTGGCGGGCGGGCAGGGTGACCTACGAGCAGTACTTC

size: -
D: TRBD2
V: TRBV5-6
J: TRBJ2-3
CDR3: CASSSPGLSLTDTQYF
DNA: TGTGCCAGCAGCTCCCCGGGACTATCCCTCACAGATACGCAGTATTTT

size: -
D: -
V: TRBV19
J: TRBJ1-1
CDR3: CASSIAPDPPGGAFF
DNA: TGTGCCAGTAGTATAGCCCCCGACCCTCCCGGAGGAGCTTTCTTT

size: -
D: -
V: TRBV15
J: TRBJ1-4
CDR3: CATSRAHEKLFF
DNA: TGTGCCACCAGCAGAGCTCATGAAAAACTGTTTTTT

size: -
D: TRBD1
V: TRBV7-9
J: TRBJ2-7
CDR3: CASSLDRGPSYEQYF
DNA: TGTGCCAGCAGCTTAGACAGGGGGCCTTCCTACGAGCAGTACTTC

size: once
D: -
V: TRBV14
J: TRBJ2-5
CDR3: CASSLGWVETQYF
DNA: TGTGCCAGCAGCCTCGGATGGGTCGAGACCCAGTACTTC

size: -
D: -
V: TRBV7-9
J: TRBJ2-2
CDR3: CASSRGGGISGELFF
DNA: TGTGCCAGCAGCCGAGGAGGAGGGATTTCCGGGGAGCTGTTTTTT

size: -
D: -
V: TRBV5-6
J: TRBJ1-1
CDR3: CASSLRVGGIEAFF
DNA: TGTGCCAGCAGCTTGAGGGTTGGGGGAATTGAAGCTTTCTTT